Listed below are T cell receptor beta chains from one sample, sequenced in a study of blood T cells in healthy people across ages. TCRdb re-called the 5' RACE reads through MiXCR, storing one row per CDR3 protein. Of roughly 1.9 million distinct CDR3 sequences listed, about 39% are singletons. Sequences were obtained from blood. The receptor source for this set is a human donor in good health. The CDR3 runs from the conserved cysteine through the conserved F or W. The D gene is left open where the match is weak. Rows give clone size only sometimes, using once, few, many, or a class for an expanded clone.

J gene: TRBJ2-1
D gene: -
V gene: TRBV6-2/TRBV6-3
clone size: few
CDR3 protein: CASSYSPLEDEQFF
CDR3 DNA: TGTGCCAGCAGTTACTCACCTCTGGAGGATGAGCAGTTCTTC

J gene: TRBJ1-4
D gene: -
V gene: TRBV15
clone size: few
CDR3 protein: CATKGSANEKLFF
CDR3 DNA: TGTGCCACCAAGGGCAGTGCTAATGAAAAACTGTTTTTT

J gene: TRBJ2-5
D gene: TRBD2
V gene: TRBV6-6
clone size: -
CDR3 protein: CASSPRDSGGQETQYF
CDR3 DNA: TGTGCCAGCAGTCCCCGTGATAGCGGGGGGCAAGAGACCCAGTACTTC

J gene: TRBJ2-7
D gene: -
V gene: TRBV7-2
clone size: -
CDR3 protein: CASSFTATSFYEQYF
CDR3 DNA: TGTGCCAGCAGCTTCACAGCAACCTCTTTTTACGAGCAGTACTTC

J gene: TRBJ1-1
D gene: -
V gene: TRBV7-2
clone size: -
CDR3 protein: CASSLTEDVEAFF
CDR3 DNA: TGTGCCAGCAGCTTAACCGAGGACGTTGAAGCTTTCTTT

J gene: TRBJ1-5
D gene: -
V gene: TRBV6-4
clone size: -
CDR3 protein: CASSVNSGSTDTQHF
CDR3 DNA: TGTGCCAGCAGCGTGAATAGCGGGAGCACAGATACGCAGCATTTT

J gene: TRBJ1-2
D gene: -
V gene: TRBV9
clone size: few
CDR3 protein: CASSVRQSYGYTF
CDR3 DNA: TGTGCCAGCAGCGTGAGGCAGTCCTATGGCTACACCTTC

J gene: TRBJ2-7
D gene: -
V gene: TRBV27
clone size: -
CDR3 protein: CASSNGPFYEQYF
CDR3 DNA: TGTGCCAGCTCGAACGGCCCATTTTACGAGCAGTACTTC

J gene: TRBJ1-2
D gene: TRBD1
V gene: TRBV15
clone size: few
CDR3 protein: CATSTRLQGAGGYTF
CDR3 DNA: TGTGCCACCAGCACAAGATTACAGGGGGCCGGTGGCTACACCTTC

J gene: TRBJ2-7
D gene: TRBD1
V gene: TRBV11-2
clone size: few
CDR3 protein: CASSQEGAIGYEQYF
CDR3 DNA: TGTGCCAGCAGCCAAGAGGGGGCGATCGGCTACGAGCAGTACTTC

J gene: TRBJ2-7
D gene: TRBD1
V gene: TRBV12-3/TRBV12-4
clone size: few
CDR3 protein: CASSLSGFYGGQGPEQYF
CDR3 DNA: TGTGCCAGCAGTTTATCCGGGTTTTATGGGGGACAGGGGCCCGAGCAGTACTTC

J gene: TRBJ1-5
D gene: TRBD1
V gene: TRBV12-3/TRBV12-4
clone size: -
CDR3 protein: CASSFGRGNQPQHF
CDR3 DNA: TGTGCCAGCAGTTTTGGCAGGGGGAATCAGCCCCAGCATTTT

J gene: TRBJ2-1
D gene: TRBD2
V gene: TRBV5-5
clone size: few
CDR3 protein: CASSQGTSSFEQFF
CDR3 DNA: TGTGCCAGCAGCCAGGGGACTAGTTCCTTTGAGCAGTTCTTC

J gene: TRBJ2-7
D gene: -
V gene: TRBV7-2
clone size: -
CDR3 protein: CASSLGQAAKDF
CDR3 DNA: TGTGCCAGCAGCTTAGGGCAGGCAGCTAAGGACTTC

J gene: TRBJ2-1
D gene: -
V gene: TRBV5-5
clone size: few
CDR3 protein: CASSFGSYEQFF
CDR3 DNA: TGTGCCAGCAGCTTTGGGTCCTACGAGCAGTTCTTC

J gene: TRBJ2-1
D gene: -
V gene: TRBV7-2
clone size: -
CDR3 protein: CASSLAAGKHNEQFF
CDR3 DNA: TGTGCCAGCAGCTTAGCGGCGGGGAAACACAATGAGCAGTTCTTC

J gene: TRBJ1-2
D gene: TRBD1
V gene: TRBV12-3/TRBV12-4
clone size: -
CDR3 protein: CASSYNPGQNYGYTF
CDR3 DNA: TGTGCCAGCAGTTATAACCCGGGACAGAACTATGGCTACACCTTC

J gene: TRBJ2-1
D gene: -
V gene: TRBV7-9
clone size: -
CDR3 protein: CASSLIGHTYNEQFF
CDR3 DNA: TGTGCCAGCAGCTTAATAGGGCATACCTACAATGAGCAGTTCTTC

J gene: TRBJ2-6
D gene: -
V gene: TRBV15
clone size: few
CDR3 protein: CATSIGPGANVLTF
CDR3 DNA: TGTGCCACCAGCATTGGACCCGGGGCCAACGTCCTGACTTTC

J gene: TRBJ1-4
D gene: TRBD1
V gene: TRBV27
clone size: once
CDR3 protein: CASRPGTGLEKLFF
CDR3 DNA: TGTGCCAGCAGGCCAGGGACAGGGCTGGAAAAACTGTTTTTT

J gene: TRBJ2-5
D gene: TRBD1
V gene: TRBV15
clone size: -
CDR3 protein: CATNIDRGSQETQYF
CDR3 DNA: TGTGCCACCAATATAGACAGGGGCAGCCAAGAGACCCAGTACTTC

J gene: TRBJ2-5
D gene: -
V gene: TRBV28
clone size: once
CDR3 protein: CAGSPRPEETQYF
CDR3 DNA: TGTGCCGGCAGCCCTCGACCCGAAGAGACCCAGTACTTC

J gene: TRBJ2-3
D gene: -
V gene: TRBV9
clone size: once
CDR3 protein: CASSVDASSTDTQYF
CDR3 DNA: TGTGCCAGCAGCGTAGATGCTAGCTCCACAGATACGCAGTATTTT

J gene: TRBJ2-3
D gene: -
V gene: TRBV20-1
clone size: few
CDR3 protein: CSARDETTDPQTFTDTQYF
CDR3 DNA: TGCAGTGCTAGAGATGAGACTACAGATCCCCAAACCTTCACAGATACGCAGTATTTT

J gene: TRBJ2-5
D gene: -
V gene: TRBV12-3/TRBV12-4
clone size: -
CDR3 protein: CASRLSVKQETQYF
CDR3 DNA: TGTGCCAGCAGGCTGTCGGTGAAGCAAGAGACCCAGTACTTC

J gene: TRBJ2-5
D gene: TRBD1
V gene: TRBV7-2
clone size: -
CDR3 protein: CASSQLLGQQETQYF
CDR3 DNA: TGTGCCAGCAGCCAACTTTTGGGACAGCAAGAGACCCAGTACTTC

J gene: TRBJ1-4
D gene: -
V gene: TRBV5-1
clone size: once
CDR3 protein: CASSQRGREPNEKLFF
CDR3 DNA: TGCGCCAGCAGCCAAAGGGGGAGGGAACCCAATGAAAAACTGTTTTTT

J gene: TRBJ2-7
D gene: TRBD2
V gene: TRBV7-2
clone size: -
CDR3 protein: CASSLAGSGGPHEQYF
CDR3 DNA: TGTGCCAGCAGCTTAGCGGGGTCGGGGGGGCCCCACGAGCAGTACTTC

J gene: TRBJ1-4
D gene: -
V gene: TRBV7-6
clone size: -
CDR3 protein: CAISGGNNEKLFF
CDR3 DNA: TGTGCCATTTCCGGGGGAAATAATGAAAAACTGTTTTTT

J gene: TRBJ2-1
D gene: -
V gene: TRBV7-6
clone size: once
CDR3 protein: CASSTGFAYEQFF
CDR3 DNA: TGCGCCAGCAGCACAGGGTTCGCCTACGAGCAGTTCTTC

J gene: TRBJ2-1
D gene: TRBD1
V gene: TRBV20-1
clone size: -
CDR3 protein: CSATDRGSYNEQFF
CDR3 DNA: TGCAGTGCTACGGACAGGGGCTCCTACAATGAGCAGTTCTTC

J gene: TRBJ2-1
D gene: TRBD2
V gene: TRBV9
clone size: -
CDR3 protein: CASNTGTSGAYNEQFF
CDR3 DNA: TGTGCCAGCAATACAGGGACTAGCGGGGCATACAATGAGCAGTTCTTC

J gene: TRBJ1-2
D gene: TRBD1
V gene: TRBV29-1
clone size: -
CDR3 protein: CSVEGQAGGYTF
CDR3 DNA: TGCAGCGTTGAGGGACAGGCCGGTGGCTACACCTTC

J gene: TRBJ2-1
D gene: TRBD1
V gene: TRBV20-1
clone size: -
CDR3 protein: CSARVGTGGNSEQFF
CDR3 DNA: TGCAGTGCTAGAGTGGGGACAGGGGGAAACAGTGAGCAGTTCTTC

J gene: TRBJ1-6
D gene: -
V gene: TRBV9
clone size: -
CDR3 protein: CASSVGGPSYNSPLHF
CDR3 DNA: TGTGCCAGCAGCGTAGGGGGCCCCTCCTATAATTCACCCCTCCACTTT

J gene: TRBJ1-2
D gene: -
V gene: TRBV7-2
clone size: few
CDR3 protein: CASSPTNPGLEGYTF
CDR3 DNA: TGTGCCAGCAGCCCAACCAACCCGGGTTTGGAGGGCTACACCTTC

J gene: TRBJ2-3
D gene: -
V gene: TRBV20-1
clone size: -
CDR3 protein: CSARGSKTSTDTQYF
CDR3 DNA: TGCAGTGCTAGAGGTTCGAAGACTAGCACAGATACGCAGTATTTT

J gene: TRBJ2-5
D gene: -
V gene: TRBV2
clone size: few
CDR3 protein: CASSESITHYETQYF
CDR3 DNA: TGTGCCAGCAGTGAATCGATAACTCACTATGAGACCCAGTACTTC

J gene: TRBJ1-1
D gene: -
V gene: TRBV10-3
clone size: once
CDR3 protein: CAIRGTHRSNTEAFF
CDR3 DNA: TGTGCCATCAGGGGGACTCATCGATCGAACACTGAAGCTTTCTTT